This entry features one TCR beta chain sequence. These data belong to a study of T-cell reconstitution after alpha-beta-depleted transplantation in children. During its preparation, the TCRbeta library received unique molecular identifiers. MiXCR, run by TCRdb on the PCR reads, gives a single entry per CDR3 protein. The top ten clones hold around 2.5% of a sample with about 500,000 distinct CDR3 sequences, roughly 33% of them seen once. V gave up 0 bases and J gave up 2 bases; unmatched junction bases: 5. This CDR3 comprises 15 residues. In germline, CDR1 is DFQATT, CDR2 SNEGSKA (reference sequence). This clonotype originated in a human donor who donated a stem cell graft to a child with aplastic anemia. V is TRBV20-1 and J is TRBJ2-3, with 7 bases fitting TRBD2. Sequences were derived from PBMCs from the stem cell graft donor, sampled from the stem cell graft. The CDR3 reads CSAREASGDTDTQYF. The CDR3 DNA sequence: TGCAGTGCTAGAGAGGCTAGCGGAGACACAGATACGCAGTATTTT.